The 27 T cell receptor beta chains reported below all come from one sample, sequenced in a study of shared clonotypes between healthy human individuals. This table comes from immunoSEQ multiplex PCR, and its TCRdb copy is limited to in-frame clones, with some not included. The data hold under 2.5 million clones, with under 95% observed a single time. Source material: naive CD4+ T cells from PBMCs. Indicated subset: CD45RA+ positively selected. These receptors were taken from a man younger than 35 in good health. Some clones in this sample may be carry-over from other donors' samples.

For this clone: Other DNA sequences in the sample encode the same CDR3. This chain uses TRBV5-1 with TRBJ2-7; 9 nucleotides align to TRBD2. CDR1 is SGHRS, CDR2 YFSETQ, per germline. The V gene end was trimmed by 1 base and the J gene end by 4 bases; junction bases not matched to a gene: 3. This CDR3 is 14 amino acids long. The chain's CDR3 is CASSLTSGRYEQYF. CDR3 bases: TGCGCCAGCAGCTTGACTAGCGGGCGGTACGAGCAGTACTTC.

Comments on this clone: Other DNA sequences in this specimen translate into the identical CDR3. The chain employs TRBV30 and TRBJ2-7; TRBD2 matches at 9 bases. Per the germline V gene, CDR1 is GTSNPN and CDR2 is SVGIG (reference sequence). V trimming: 0 bases; J trimming: 2 bases; junction bases outside the gene matches: 5. The CDR3 has 15 amino acids. The CDR3 nucleotides are TGTGCCTGGAGTGTGGGTCTAGCGGGACCCTACGAGCAGTACTTC. This encodes CAWSVGLAGPYEQYF.

The table lists this clone with a count of one. The J gene is TRBJ2-1, the V gene TRBV14; D ambiguous. V lost 1 base and J lost 10, with 11 bases in between. The CDR3 is 13 amino acids. Germline CDR1 is SGHDN and CDR2 is FVKESK. In DNA, the CDR3 is TGTGCCAGCAGCCAAGCTAGTTTTGTCGAGCAGTTCTTC. It is translated as CASSQASFVEQFF.

The chain uses TRBV5-1 and TRBJ2-5, with no clear D. The CDR3 is 14 amino acids. Germline loops: CDR1 SGHRS, CDR2 YFSETQ. The ends were cut back, 0 bases at V and 7 bases at J, with 13 bases in the middle. CDR3: CASSLDLGSGTQYF. CDR3 coding DNA: TGCGCCAGCAGCTTGGATCTGGGGTCAGGGACCCAGTACTTC.

The genes are TRBV28 and TRBJ1-2; the D is unclear. Germline-derived CDR1 and CDR2 are MDHEN and SYDVKM. V lost 3 bases, J lost 14 bases, and 10 bases lay in between. The CDR3 runs 10 residues. CDR3 DNA: TGTGCCAGCAGTTTCTACCCTCAGACCTTC. This gives the protein CASSFYPQTF.

The chain carries TRBV5-4 and TRBJ2-3; D gene uncertain. The V end was cut by 3 bases, the J end by 0 bases, with 14 bases between. The CDR3 sequence is 16 residues long. The germline gives CDR1 SGHNT, CDR2 YYREEE (reference sequence). The CDR3 DNA reads as TGTGCCAGCAGCTCGCCCCCCGGGTCCAGCACAGATACGCAGTATTTT. It is translated as CASSSPPGSSTDTQYF.

This chain uses TRBV2 with TRBJ2-7; 7 bases fit TRBD1. The CDR3 extends over 14 amino acids. From germline, CDR1 is SNHLY and CDR2 FYNNEI. Trimming cost V 5 bases and J 2 bases; bases outside gene matches: 6. CDR3 nucleotide sequence: TGTGCCAGCAGTTCAGCCGGGACAGCCTACGAGCAGTACTTC. It encodes CASSSAGTAYEQYF.

In regard to this clone: The junction shows a germline mismatch at one end, possibly a read error. V usage is TRBV13 and J usage is TRBJ1-1; TRBD1 agrees at 10 bases. Germline lookup yields CDR1 PRHDT and CDR2 FYEKMQ (reference sequence). The CDR3 spans 16 residues. CDR3 sequence reads: CASSLGGPDRGTEAFF. DNA of the CDR3: TGTGCCAGCAGCCTAGGGGGACCGGACAGGGGGACTGAAGCTTTCTTT.

This chain joins TRBV28 and TRBJ1-3; D is ambiguous. V lost 6 bases and J lost 4, with 7 bases in between. This CDR3 comprises 12 residues. Germline CDR1 reads MDHEN; CDR2 reads SYDVKM. Here the CDR3 reads CASSGGGNTIYF. In DNA, the CDR3 is TGTGCCAGCAGCGGAGGCGGAAACACCATATATTTT.

The V gene is TRBV5-5, the J gene TRBJ1-4; unclear D gene. The V end lost 0 bases, the J end lost 7 bases, and 13 bases lay between the germline ends. The CDR3 loop spans 15 amino acids. Per the germline V gene, CDR1 is SGHKS and CDR2 is YYEKEE (reference sequence). The CDR3: CASSLVAPQGEKLFF. Here the CDR3 DNA reads TGTGCCAGCAGCTTGGTCGCTCCCCAAGGTGAAAAACTGTTTTTT.

This chain connects TRBV5-1 to TRBJ1-1; D might be TRBD1 (6 bases). The V end lost 0 bases, the J end lost 3 bases, and 18 bases lay between the germline ends. CDR3 length: 17 residues. Germline assignment: CDR1 SGHRS and CDR2 YFSETQ. CDR3 residues: CASSLGLFVRGDTEAFF. As DNA, the CDR3 is TGCGCCAGCAGCTTGGGCTTGTTTGTCAGGGGCGACACTGAAGCTTTCTTT.

The V gene is TRBV11-3, the J gene TRBJ1-2; 8 bases fit TRBD1. J was trimmed by 8 bases and V by 5 bases; bases with no gene match: 7. CDR1 and CDR2 from the germline V gene are SGHNT and YENEEA. This CDR3 is 13 amino acids long. CDR3: CASSGPGGEGYTF. In DNA form, the CDR3 reads TGTGCCAGCAGCGGTCCAGGGGGCGAGGGCTACACCTTC.

The chain is built from TRBV4-1 and TRBJ2-2; TRBD1 agrees at 8 bases. There are 13 residues in the CDR3. The ends lost 4 bases at V and 7 bases at J; junction bases unmatched: 2. Germline V CDR1 and CDR2: MGHRA, YSYEKL. The CDR3 region has the DNA TGCGCCAGCAGCCCACAGGGGGTCGGGGAGCTGTTTTTT. This sequence encodes CASSPQGVGELFF.

The chain employs TRBV5-4 and TRBJ2-5, with 11 bases identical to TRBD2. The germline gives CDR1 SGHNT, CDR2 YYREEE (reference sequence). V was pared by 2 bases and J by 3 bases, with 6 bases of the junction left unmatched. This CDR3 comprises 16 residues. The DNA of the CDR3 is TGTGCCAGCAGCTTCACTAGCGGGAGCGCGGAAGAGACCCAGTACTTC. It yields the protein CASSFTSGSAEETQYF.

The rearrangement joins TRBV30 to TRBJ1-4; D is perhaps TRBD1 (5 bases). This CDR3 region has 16 residues. V dropped 2 bases and J dropped 0 bases, with 13 bases sitting between them. Germline loops: CDR1 GTSNPN, CDR2 SVGIG (reference sequence). The CDR3 loop is CAWSSDSLSTNEKLFF. CDR3 sequence (DNA): TGTGCCTGGAGTTCCGACAGCTTGTCAACTAATGAAAAACTGTTTTTT.

The chain recombines TRBV5-1 with TRBJ2-1, with 7 bases that match TRBD1. Per germline, CDR1 SGHRS and CDR2 YFSETQ. The J segment lost 5 bases and the V segment lost 5 bases, leaving 4 bases of the junction unmatched. This CDR3 has 13 amino acids. The CDR3 region is CASSGQAHNEQFF. CDR3 coding DNA: TGCGCCAGCAGTGGACAGGCCCACAATGAGCAGTTCTTC.

The rearrangement joins TRBV5-1 to TRBJ2-3; TRBD1 or TRBD2 may be the D gene (5 bases each). There are 16 residues in the CDR3. The germline gives CDR1 SGHRS, CDR2 YFSETQ. V lost 4 bases and J lost 0, with 15 bases in between. CDR3 protein: CASSVYRDPSTDTQYF. The CDR3 DNA sequence: TGCGCCAGCAGCGTCTACCGGGACCCCAGCACAGATACGCAGTATTTT.

Turning to this clone: Different DNA sequences within this sample yield the same CDR3. The V call is TRBV29-1, the J call TRBJ2-2; no reliable D call. Deletions cut 6 bases from V and 6 bases from J, with 8 bases between. Germline V lookup: CDR1 SQVTM, CDR2 ANQGSEA. The length of the CDR3 is 11 residues. CDR3 in amino acids: CSVGRAGELFF. CDR3 DNA sequence: TGCAGCGTAGGAAGGGCCGGGGAGCTGTTTTTT.

The rearrangement uses TRBV6-1 and TRBJ2-7; D is ambiguous. V lost 0 bases to trimming and J lost 3 bases, with 9 bases between them. The germline CDR1 and CDR2 sequences are MNHNS and SASEGT. The CDR3 covers 14 residues. DNA of the CDR3: TGTGCCAGCAGTGAAGCGGGGATGTTCTACGAGCAGTACTTC. Amino acids: CASSEAGMFYEQYF.

The V and J genes are TRBV7-2 and TRBJ2-1, with D possibly TRBD2 on 5 matching bases. The CDR3 contains 14 residues. The germline CDR1 and CDR2 sequences are SGHTA and FQGNSA. V was shortened by 4 bases and J by 3 bases, with 10 bases between the two germline ends. CDR3 in DNA: TGTGCCAGCAGCTCCCTTCGGGGCTACAATGAGCAGTTCTTC. Amino acids: CASSSLRGYNEQFF.

This clone appeared a single time. The chain is built from TRBV5-5 and TRBJ2-7, with 7 bases that match TRBD2. Germline-derived CDR1 and CDR2 are SGHKS and YYEKEE (reference sequence). J lost 4 bases, V lost 3 bases, and 1 base had no gene match. The CDR3 length is 12 residues. CDR3 protein: CASSWEGYEQYF. As DNA, the CDR3 is TGTGCCAGCAGCTGGGAGGGGTACGAGCAGTACTTC.

V gene TRBV9 combines with J gene TRBJ2-3; perhaps TRBD1 as D (5 bases). The length of the CDR3 is 15 residues. The germline gives CDR1 SGDLS, CDR2 YYNGEE. V was trimmed by 4 bases and J by 2 bases, leaving 14 bases between them. This CDR3 reads CASSLDSSSTDTQYF. DNA for the CDR3: TGTGCCAGCAGCTTAGACAGCTCCTCCACAGATACGCAGTATTTT.

This clone appeared a single time. This chain uses TRBV2 with TRBJ1-1; 10 bases line up with TRBD1. This CDR3 contains 16 residues. In germline, CDR1 is SNHLY, CDR2 FYNNEI. Trimming took 4 bases from V and 3 from J; bases not matched to a gene: 8. CDR3 nucleotides: TGTGCCAGCAGTGCGGGACAGGGGCCTCTTCACACTGAAGCTTTCTTT. Its translation: CASSAGQGPLHTEAFF.

This sequence joins TRBV5-1 and TRBJ2-1, with D perhaps matching TRBD2 (5 bases). V lost 5 bases and J lost 0, with 12 bases in between. This CDR3 spans 15 amino acids. Germline V CDR1 and CDR2: SGHRS, YFSETQ. The CDR3 spells CASRAEGSSYNEQFF. The CDR3 DNA follows: TGCGCCAGCAGGGCCGAGGGAAGCTCCTACAATGAGCAGTTCTTC. Filled out from reference TRBV5-1 and TRBJ2-1, the complete variable domain reads KAGVTQTPRYLIKTRGQQVTLSCSPISGHRSVSWYQQTPGQGLQFLFEYFSETQRNKGNFPGRFSGRQFSNSRSEMNVSTLELGDSALYLCASRAEGSSYNEQFFGPGTRLTVL.

This clone was counted a single time. The chain links TRBV7-6 to TRBJ2-3, with D perhaps matching TRBD2 (6 bases). The CDR3 is made up of 14 amino acids. Germline loops: CDR1 SGHVS, CDR2 FNYEAQ. With 4 bases removed from V and 2 bases from J, the gap between germline ends came to 10 bases. The CDR3 DNA reads TGTGCCAGCAGCTCCGCGGGGCCCACAGATACGCAGTATTTT. It is translated as CASSSAGPTDTQYF.

About this clone itself: The sample carries other DNA sequences with the same CDR3. This chain uses TRBV6-6 with TRBJ2-1; D call uncertain. This CDR3 has 15 amino acids. Trimming removed 2 bases from V and 3 bases from J, with 11 bases in between. CDR1 is MNHNY and CDR2 is SVGAGI in the germline V gene (reference sequence). CDR3 in DNA: TGTGCCAGCAGTTACAGCTCGGGTGGCTACAATGAGCAGTTCTTC. Amino acids: CASSYSSGGYNEQFF.

The rearrangement links TRBV7-8 to TRBJ1-4, with unresolved D. Trimming removed 4 bases from V and 2 bases from J, with 14 bases in between. In germline, CDR1 is SGHVS, CDR2 FQNEAQ. The CDR3 runs to 16 residues. CDR3 coding DNA: TGTGCCAGCAGCTGGGAGCCAGGATCCACTAATGAAAAACTGTTTTTT. The encoded protein is CASSWEPGSTNEKLFF.